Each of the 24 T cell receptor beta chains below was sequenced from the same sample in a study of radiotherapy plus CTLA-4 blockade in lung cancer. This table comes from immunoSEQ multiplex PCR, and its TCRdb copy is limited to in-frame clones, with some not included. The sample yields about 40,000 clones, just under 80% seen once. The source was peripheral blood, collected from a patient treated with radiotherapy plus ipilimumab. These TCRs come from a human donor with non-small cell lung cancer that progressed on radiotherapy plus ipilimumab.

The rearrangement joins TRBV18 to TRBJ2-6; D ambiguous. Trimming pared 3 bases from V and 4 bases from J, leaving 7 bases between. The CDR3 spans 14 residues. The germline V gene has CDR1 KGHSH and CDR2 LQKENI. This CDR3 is CASSPPVGANVLTF. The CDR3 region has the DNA TGTGCCAGCTCACCCCCCGTGGGGGCCAACGTCCTGACTTTC. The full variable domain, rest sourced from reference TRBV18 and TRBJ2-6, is NAGVMQNPRHLVRRRGQEARLRCSPMKGHSHVYWYRQLPEEGLKFMVYLQKENIIDESGMPKERFSAEFPKEGPSILRIQQVVRGDSAAYFCASSPPVGANVLTFGAGSRLTVL.

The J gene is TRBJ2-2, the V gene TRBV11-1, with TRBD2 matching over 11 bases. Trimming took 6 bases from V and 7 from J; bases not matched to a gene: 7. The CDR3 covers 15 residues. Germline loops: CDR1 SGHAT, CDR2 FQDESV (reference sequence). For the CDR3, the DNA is TGTGCCAGCAGGCGGACTAGCGGGTCACTCGGGGAGCTGTTTTTT. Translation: CASRRTSGSLGELFF.

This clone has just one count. The CDR3 region has the DNA TGTGCCAGCAGCTTAGCCCCCCGGGATTCACCCCTCCACTTT. It specifies CASSLAPRDSPLHF. The chain recombines TRBV7-9 with TRBJ1-6, with D hard to call. This CDR3 region has 14 residues. V lost 0 bases and J 8 bases, leaving 8 bases between the germline ends. Looked up from germline, CDR1 is SEHNR and CDR2 is FQNEAQ (reference sequence). Together with reference TRBV7-9 and TRBJ1-6, the CDR3 gives the full variable domain: DTGVSQNPRHKITKRGQNVTFRCDPISEHNRLYWYRQTLGQGPEFLTYFQNEAQLEKSRLLSDRFSAERPKGSFSTLEIQRTEQGDSAMYLCASSLAPRDSPLHFGNGTRLTVT.

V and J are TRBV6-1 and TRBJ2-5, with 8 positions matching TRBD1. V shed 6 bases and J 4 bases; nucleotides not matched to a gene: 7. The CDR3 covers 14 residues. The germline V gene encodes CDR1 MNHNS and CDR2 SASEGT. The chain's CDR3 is CASRMTGVIETQYF. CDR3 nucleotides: TGTGCCAGCAGGATGACAGGGGTTATAGAGACCCAGTACTTC.

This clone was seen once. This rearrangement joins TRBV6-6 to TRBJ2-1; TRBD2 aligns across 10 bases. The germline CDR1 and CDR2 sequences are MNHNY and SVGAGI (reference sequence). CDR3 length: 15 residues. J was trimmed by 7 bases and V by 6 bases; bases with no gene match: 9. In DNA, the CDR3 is TGTGCCAGCAGCATGAGCGGGGGGGCCAGAAATGAGCAGTTCTTC. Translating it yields CASSMSGGARNEQFF.

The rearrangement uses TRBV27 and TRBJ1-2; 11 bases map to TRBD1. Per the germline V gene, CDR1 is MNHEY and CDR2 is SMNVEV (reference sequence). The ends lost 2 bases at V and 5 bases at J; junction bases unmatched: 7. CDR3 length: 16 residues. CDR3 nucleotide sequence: TGTGCCAGCAGTTTAAGGTCGGGGACAGGGGGGTATGGCTACACCTTC. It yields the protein CASSLRSGTGGYGYTF.

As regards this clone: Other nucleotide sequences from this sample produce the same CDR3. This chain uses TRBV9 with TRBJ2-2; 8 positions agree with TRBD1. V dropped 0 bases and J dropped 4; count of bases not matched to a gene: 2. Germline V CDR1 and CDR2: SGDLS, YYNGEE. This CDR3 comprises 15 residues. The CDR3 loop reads CASSVGQGATGELFF. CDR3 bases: TGTGCCAGCAGCGTAGGGCAGGGGGCCACCGGGGAGCTGTTTTTT.

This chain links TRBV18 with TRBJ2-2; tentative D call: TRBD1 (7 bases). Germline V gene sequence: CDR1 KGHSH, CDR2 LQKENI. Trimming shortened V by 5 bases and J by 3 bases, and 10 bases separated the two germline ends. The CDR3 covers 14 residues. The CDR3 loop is CASSAGQHTGELFF. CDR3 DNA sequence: TGTGCCAGCTCAGCGGGACAGCACACCGGGGAGCTGTTTTTT.

CDR3 DNA sequence: TGTGCCAGTAGTACTGGGGGGAAGTATGGCTACACCTTC. Amino acids: CASSTGGKYGYTF. The genes are TRBV19 and TRBJ1-2; tentatively, D is TRBD1 (5 bases). CDR1 is LNHDA, CDR2 SQIVND, per germline (reference sequence). This CDR3 spans 13 amino acids. Trimming stripped 4 bases from V and 5 bases from J, with 11 bases between.

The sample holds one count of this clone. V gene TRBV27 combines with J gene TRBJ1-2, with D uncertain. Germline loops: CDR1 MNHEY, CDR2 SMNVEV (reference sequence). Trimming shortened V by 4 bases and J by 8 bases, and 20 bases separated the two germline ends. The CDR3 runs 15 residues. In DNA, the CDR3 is TGTGCCAGCAGTTCTCAGATTAACACGGCGGGGGGCTACACCTTC. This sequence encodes CASSSQINTAGGYTF.

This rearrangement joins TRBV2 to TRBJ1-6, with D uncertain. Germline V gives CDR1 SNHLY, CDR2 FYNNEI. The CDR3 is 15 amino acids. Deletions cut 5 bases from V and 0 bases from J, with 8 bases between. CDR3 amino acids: CASSLLSSYNSPLHF. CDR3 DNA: TGTGCCAGCAGTCTGCTGAGCTCCTATAATTCACCCCTCCACTTT.

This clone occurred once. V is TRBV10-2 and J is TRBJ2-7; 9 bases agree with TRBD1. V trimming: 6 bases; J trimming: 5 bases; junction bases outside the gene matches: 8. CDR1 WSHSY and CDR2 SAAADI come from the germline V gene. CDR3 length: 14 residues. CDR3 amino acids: CASSRDRAFDEQYF. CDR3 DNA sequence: TGCGCCAGCAGCCGGGACAGGGCTTTCGACGAGCAGTACTTC.

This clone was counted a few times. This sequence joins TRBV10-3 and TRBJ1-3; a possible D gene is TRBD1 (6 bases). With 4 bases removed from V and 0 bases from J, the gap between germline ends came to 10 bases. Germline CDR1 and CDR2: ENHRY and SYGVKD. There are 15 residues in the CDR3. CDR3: CAISGTAYSGNTIYF. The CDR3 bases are TGTGCCATCAGTGGGACAGCTTACTCTGGAAACACCATATATTTT.

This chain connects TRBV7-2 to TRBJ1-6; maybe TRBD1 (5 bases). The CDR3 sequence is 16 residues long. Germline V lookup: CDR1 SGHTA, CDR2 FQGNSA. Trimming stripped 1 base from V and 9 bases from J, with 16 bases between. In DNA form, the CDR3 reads TGTGCCAGCAGCTTAGAGGTCAGGGTGACGGGTTCACCCCTCCACTTT. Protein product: CASSLEVRVTGSPLHF.

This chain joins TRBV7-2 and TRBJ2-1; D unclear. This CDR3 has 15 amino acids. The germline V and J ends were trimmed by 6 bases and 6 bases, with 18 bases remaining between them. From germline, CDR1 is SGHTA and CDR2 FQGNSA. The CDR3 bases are TGTGCCAGCAGGGAGTCCCGCAACTCGGGCAATGAGCAGTTCTTC. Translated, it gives CASRESRNSGNEQFF.

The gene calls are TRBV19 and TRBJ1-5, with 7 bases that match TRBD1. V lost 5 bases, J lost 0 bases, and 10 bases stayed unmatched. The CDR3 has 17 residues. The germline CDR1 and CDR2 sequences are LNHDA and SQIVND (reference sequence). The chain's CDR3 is CASSSKGGQNSNQPQHF. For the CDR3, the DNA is TGTGCCAGTAGTTCGAAAGGGGGACAGAATAGCAATCAGCCCCAGCATTTT.

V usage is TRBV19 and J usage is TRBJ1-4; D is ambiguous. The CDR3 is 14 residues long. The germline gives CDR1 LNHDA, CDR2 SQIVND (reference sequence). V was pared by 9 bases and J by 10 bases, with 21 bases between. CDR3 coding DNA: TGTGCCAGCGGTTCCTGGGAAGGGAGCGGAAAACTGTTTTTT. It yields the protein CASGSWEGSGKLFF.

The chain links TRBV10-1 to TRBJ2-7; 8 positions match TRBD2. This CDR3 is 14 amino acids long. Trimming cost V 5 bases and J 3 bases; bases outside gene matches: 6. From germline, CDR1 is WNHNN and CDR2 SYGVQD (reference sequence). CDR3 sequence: CASSSGGRIYEQYF. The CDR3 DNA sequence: TGCGCCAGCAGTAGCGGGGGTCGAATCTACGAGCAGTACTTC.

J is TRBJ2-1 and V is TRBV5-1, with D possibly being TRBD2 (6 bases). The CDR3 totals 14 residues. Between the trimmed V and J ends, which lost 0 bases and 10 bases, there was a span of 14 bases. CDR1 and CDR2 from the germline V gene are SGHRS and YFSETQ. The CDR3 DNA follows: TGCGCCAGCAGCTTGGGAACTAGCCGGGGCGAGCAGTTCTTC. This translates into CASSLGTSRGEQFF.

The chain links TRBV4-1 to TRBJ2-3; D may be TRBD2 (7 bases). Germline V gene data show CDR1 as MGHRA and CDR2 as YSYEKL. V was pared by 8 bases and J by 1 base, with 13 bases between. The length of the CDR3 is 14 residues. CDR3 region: CASGEGGGTDTQYF. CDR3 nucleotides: TGCGCCAGCGGGGAAGGGGGGGGCACAGATACGCAGTATTTT.

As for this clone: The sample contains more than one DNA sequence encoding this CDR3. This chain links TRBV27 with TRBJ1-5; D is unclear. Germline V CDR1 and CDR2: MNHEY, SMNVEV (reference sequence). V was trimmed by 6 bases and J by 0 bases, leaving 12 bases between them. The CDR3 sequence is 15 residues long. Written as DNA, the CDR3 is TGTGCCAGCAGGGAGGGCCAAATTAGCAATCAGCCCCAGCATTTT. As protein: CASREGQISNQPQHF.

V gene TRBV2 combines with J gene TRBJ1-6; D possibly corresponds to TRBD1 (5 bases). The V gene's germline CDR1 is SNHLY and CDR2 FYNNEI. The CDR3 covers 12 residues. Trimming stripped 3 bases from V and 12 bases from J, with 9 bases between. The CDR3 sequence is CASSEGGLPLHF. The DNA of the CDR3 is TGTGCCAGCAGTGAGGGGGGGTTACCCCTCCACTTT.

The CDR3 nucleotides read TGTGCCAGCAGCTCAGCCGGGGGGCGGTGGGGCTACACCTTC. Translated: CASSSAGGRWGYTF. V gene TRBV7-2 combines with J gene TRBJ1-2; D is possibly TRBD1 (6 bases). The CDR3 is made up of 14 amino acids. V was trimmed by 4 bases and J by 8 bases, leaving 17 bases between them. Germline V CDR1 and CDR2: SGHTA, FQGNSA.

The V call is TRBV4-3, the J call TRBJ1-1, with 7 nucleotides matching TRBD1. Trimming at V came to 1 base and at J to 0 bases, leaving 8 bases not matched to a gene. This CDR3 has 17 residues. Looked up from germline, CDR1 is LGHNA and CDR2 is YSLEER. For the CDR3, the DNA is TGCGCCAGCAGCCAAGCTGCGGCAGGGGGGATGAACACTGAAGCTTTCTTT. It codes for CASSQAAAGGMNTEAFF.